Below, one T cell receptor (beta chain) is given with its context. Its cognate antigen is unknown. Germline loops: CDR1 GTSNPN, CDR2 SVGIG (reference sequence). The CDR3 spans 15 residues. The ends lost 7 bases at V and 0 bases at J; junction bases unmatched: 8. This sample stems from a study of OX40 agonist ivuxolimab in advanced cancers. Study information: Patients with hepatocellular carcinoma, melanoma, renal cell or head and neck cancer made up the dose-escalation patients. Broader study findings: Certain nonresponders likewise exhibited a low normalized T-cell clonal expansion.

Using immunoSEQ multiplex PCR, the repertoire was profiled, and TCRdb retains in-frame clones only, with some absent. The sample shows 99,000 or so clones, around 92% of them seen only once. Sequenced material: CD4+ or CD8+ T cells sorted from blood, taken in a trial of the OX40 agonist ivuxolimab. This sequence joins TRBV30 and TRBJ1-5, with 8 bases fitting TRBD1. The TCR was taken from an adult with an advanced solid tumor such as melanoma, head and neck, liver or kidney cancer. This CDR3 reads CASQGAQYSNQPQHF. The CDR3 nucleotides are TGTGCCTCTCAGGGGGCCCAATATAGCAATCAGCCCCAGCATTTT.